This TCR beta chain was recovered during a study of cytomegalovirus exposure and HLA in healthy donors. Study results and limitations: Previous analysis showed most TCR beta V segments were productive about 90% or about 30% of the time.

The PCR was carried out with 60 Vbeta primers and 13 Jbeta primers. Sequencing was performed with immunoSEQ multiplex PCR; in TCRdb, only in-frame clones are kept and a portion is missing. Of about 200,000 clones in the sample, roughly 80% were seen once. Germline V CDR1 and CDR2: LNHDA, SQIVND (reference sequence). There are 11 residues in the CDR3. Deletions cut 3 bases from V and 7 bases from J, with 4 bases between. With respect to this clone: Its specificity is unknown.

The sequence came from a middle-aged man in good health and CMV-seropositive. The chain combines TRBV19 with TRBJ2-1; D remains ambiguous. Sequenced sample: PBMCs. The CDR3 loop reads CASSIYNEQFF. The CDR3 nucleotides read TGTGCCAGTAGTATTTATAATGAGCAGTTCTTC.